Listed below are T cell receptor beta chains from one sample, sequenced in a study of blood T cell repertoires in COVID-19. Profiled with immunoSEQ multiplex PCR; TCRdb holds only in-frame clones, not every one. The table shows about 410,000 clones, with 80% to 95% occurring only once. Specimen: PBMCs or T cells enriched from blood (not recorded which). These receptors all stem from a young man who had recovered from COVID-19. Both conserved end residues are part of each CDR3. A D gene is named only where the DNA matches it firmly.

CDR3: CASSVDRVENIQYF
V: TRBV5-4
D: TRBD1
J: TRBJ2-4

CDR3: CASSLGQASGYTF
V: TRBV5-1
D: -
J: TRBJ1-2

CDR3: CASSIAADSPYEQYF
V: TRBV19
D: -
J: TRBJ2-7

CDR3: CSVDPQGADTQYF
V: TRBV29-1
D: TRBD1
J: TRBJ2-3

CDR3: CASSLRLASADTQYF
V: TRBV7-7
D: TRBD2
J: TRBJ2-3

CDR3: CASRGQGANNQPQHF
V: TRBV2
D: TRBD1
J: TRBJ1-5

CDR3: CASSQVALAGGLDTQYF
V: TRBV4-1
D: TRBD2
J: TRBJ2-3

CDR3: CASSRQGGFFYGYTF
V: TRBV3-1/TRBV3-2
D: TRBD1
J: TRBJ1-2

CDR3: CASSLRLRSLQGYTF
V: TRBV5-1
D: -
J: TRBJ1-2

CDR3: CASSLGRQGEKLFF
V: TRBV5-1
D: TRBD1
J: TRBJ1-4

CDR3: CSVLSAADTQYF
V: TRBV29-1
D: -
J: TRBJ2-3

CDR3: CSASRGGGQPQHF
V: TRBV20-1
D: -
J: TRBJ1-5

CDR3: CASSQDLGSQETQYF
V: TRBV14
D: -
J: TRBJ2-5

CDR3: CATSKIRGRGSGEQFF
V: TRBV15
D: -
J: TRBJ2-1

CDR3: CASSWGQGSYGYTF
V: TRBV28
D: -
J: TRBJ1-2

CDR3: CASSLDQQIPNYGYTF
V: TRBV11-3
D: -
J: TRBJ1-2

CDR3: CASSFSGDNQPQHF
V: TRBV7-9
D: -
J: TRBJ1-5

CDR3: CASSWATDREAYNEQFF
V: TRBV11-3
D: TRBD1
J: TRBJ2-1

CDR3: CASSRFTGEYEQYF
V: TRBV5-4
D: TRBD1
J: TRBJ2-7

CDR3: CASSLGPGSSGNTIYF
V: TRBV7-2
D: -
J: TRBJ1-3

CDR3: CASSGNRGRNYGYTF
V: TRBV2
D: TRBD1
J: TRBJ1-2

CDR3: CAWSVRIAGSYEQYF
V: TRBV30
D: TRBD2
J: TRBJ2-7

CDR3: CASSQVHVGSVGNEQFF
V: TRBV4-1
D: -
J: TRBJ2-1

CDR3: CASSWGPGTGLNTGELFF
V: TRBV5-8
D: TRBD1
J: TRBJ2-2

CDR3: CAISEDRGSEAFF
V: TRBV10-3
D: -
J: TRBJ1-1

CDR3: CASSDGTDLSGELFF
V: TRBV10-1
D: TRBD1
J: TRBJ2-2

CDR3: CASSWYSGGTYNEQFF
V: TRBV7-2
D: TRBD2
J: TRBJ2-1

CDR3: CASSLNGASGRDEQFF
V: TRBV7-3
D: TRBD2
J: TRBJ2-1

CDR3: CASSLGAGNGGDTQYF
V: TRBV5-1
D: -
J: TRBJ2-3

CDR3: CASSLHETGVSGNTIYF
V: TRBV4-2
D: -
J: TRBJ1-3

CDR3: CAWSPGLAGSEQYF
V: TRBV30
D: TRBD2
J: TRBJ2-7

CDR3: CASSESGQNAGGFSYEQYF
V: TRBV5-1
D: TRBD2
J: TRBJ2-7

CDR3: CASSSRSTVNYGYTF
V: TRBV3-1/TRBV3-2
D: -
J: TRBJ1-2

CDR3: CASGPGPANYNEQFF
V: TRBV12-5
D: -
J: TRBJ2-1

CDR3: CSGHGGGNEQFF
V: TRBV29-1
D: -
J: TRBJ2-1

CDR3: CASSLALDYNEQFF
V: TRBV11-2
D: -
J: TRBJ2-1

CDR3: CASSPGLAGETQYF
V: TRBV7-9
D: TRBD2
J: TRBJ2-5

CDR3: CASSLDLGRNYEQYF
V: TRBV11-2
D: -
J: TRBJ2-7

CDR3: CASTLGHTGELFF
V: TRBV27
D: -
J: TRBJ2-2

CDR3: CASSFSWDTEAFF
V: TRBV12-3/TRBV12-4
D: -
J: TRBJ1-1

CDR3: CASSLSGDSNQPQHF
V: TRBV5-1
D: -
J: TRBJ1-5

CDR3: CASRPGTGGNYGYTF
V: TRBV28
D: TRBD1
J: TRBJ1-2

CDR3: CASSLWRGPYEQYF
V: TRBV3-1/TRBV3-2
D: -
J: TRBJ2-7

CDR3: CASSGSVTYDSGNTIYF
V: TRBV19
D: -
J: TRBJ1-3